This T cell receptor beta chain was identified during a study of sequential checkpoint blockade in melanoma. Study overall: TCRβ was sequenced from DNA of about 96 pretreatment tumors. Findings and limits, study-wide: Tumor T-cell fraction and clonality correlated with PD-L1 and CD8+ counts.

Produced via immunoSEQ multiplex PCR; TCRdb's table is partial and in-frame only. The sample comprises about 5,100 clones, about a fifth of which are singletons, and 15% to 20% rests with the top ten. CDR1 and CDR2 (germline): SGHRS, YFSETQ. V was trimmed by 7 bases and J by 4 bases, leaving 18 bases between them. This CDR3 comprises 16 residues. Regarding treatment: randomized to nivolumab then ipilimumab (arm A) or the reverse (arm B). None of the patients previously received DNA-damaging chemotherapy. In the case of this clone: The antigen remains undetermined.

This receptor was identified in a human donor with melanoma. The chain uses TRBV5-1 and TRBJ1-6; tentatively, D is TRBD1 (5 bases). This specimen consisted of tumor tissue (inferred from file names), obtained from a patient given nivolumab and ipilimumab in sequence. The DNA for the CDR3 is TGCGCCAGCGCCATCGGTGAGGGGCCGTATAATTCACCCCTCCACTTT. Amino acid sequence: CASAIGEGPYNSPLHF.